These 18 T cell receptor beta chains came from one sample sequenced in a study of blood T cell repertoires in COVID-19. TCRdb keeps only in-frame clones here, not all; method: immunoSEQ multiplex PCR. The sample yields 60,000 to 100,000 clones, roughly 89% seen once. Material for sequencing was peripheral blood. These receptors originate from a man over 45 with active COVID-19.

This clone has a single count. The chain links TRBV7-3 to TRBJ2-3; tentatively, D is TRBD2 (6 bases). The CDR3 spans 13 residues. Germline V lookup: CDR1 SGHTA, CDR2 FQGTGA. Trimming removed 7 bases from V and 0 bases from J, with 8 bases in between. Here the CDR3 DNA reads TGTGCCAGCATGGCGGGAAGCACAGATACGCAGTATTTT. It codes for CASMAGSTDTQYF. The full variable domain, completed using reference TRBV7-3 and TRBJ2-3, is GAGVSQTPSNKVTEKGKYVELRCDPISGHTALYWYRQSLGQGPEFLIYFQGTGAADDSGLPNDRFFAVRPEGSVSTLKIQRTERGDSAVYLCASMAGSTDTQYFGPGTRLTVL.

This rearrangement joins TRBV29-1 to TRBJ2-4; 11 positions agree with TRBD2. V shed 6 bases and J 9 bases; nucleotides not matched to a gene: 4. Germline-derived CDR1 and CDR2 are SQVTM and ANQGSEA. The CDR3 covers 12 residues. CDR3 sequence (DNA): TGCAGCGTCCTAGCGGGGGGTGGCATTCAGTACTTC. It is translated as CSVLAGGGIQYF.

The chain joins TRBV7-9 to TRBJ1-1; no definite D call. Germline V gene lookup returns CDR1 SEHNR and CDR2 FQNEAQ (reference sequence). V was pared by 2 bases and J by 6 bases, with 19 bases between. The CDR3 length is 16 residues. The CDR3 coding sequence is TGTGCCAGCAGCTTAATTTCCGGGTTCGGGTTTTCTGAAGCTTTCTTT. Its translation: CASSLISGFGFSEAFF.

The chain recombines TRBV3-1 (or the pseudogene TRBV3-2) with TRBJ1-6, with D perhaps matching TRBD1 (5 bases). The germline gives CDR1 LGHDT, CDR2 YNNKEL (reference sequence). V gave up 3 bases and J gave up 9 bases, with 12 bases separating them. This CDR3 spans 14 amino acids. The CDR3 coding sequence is TGTGCCAGCAGCCAGGTAGACAGCACTTCACCCCTCCACTTT. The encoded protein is CASSQVDSTSPLHF.

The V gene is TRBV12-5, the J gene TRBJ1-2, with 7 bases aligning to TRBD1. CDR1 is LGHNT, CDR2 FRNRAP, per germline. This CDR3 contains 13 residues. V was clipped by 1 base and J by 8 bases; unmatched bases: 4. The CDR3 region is CASGLGQGLGYTF. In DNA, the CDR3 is TGTGCTAGTGGTTTGGGACAGGGCCTAGGCTACACCTTC. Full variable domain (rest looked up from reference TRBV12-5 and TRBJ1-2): DARVTQTPRHKVTEMGQEVTMRCQPILGHNTVFWYRQTMMQGLELLAYFRNRAPLDDSGMPKDRFSAEMPDATLATLKIQPSEPRDSAVYFCASGLGQGLGYTFGSGTRLTVV.

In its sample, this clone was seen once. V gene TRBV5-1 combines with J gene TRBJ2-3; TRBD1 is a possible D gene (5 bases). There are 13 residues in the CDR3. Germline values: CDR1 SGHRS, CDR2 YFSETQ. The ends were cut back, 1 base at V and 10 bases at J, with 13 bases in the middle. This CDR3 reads CASSLSGMEPQYF. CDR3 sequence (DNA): TGCGCCAGCAGCTTGTCAGGGATGGAGCCGCAGTATTTT.

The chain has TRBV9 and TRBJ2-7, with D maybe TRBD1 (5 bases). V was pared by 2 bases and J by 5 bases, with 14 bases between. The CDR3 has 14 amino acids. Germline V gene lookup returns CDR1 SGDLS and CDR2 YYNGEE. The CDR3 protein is CASSVGHSWDEQYF. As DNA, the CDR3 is TGTGCCAGCAGCGTCGGACACTCCTGGGACGAGCAGTACTTC.

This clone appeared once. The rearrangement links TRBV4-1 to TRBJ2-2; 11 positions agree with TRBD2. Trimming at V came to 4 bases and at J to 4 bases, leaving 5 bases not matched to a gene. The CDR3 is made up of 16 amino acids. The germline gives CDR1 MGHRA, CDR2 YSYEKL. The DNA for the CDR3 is TGCGCCAGCAGCCTAGCGGGAGGGGAGAGCACCGGGGAGCTGTTTTTT. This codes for CASSLAGGESTGELFF.

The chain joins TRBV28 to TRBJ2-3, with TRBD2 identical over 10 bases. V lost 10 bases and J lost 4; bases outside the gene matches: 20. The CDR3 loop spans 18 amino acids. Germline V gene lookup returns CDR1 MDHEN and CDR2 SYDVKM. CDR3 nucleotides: TGTGCCACCAGAGTTTATGTGGGAAGCGGGGGGGACTCAGATACGCAGTATTTT. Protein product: CATRVYVGSGGDSDTQYF. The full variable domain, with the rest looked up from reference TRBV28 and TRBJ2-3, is DVKVTQSSRYLVKRTGEKVFLECVQDMDHENMFWYRQDPGLGLRLIYFSYDVKMKEKGDIPEGYSVSREKKERFSLILESASTNQTSMYLCATRVYVGSGGDSDTQYFGPGTRLTVL.

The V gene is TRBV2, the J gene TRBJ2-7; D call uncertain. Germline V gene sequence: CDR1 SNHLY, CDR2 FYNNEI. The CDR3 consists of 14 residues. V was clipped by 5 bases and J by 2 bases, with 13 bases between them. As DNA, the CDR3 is TGTGCCAGCAGTCGCCCGGTGGGCCCCTACGAGCAGTACTTC. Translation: CASSRPVGPYEQYF.

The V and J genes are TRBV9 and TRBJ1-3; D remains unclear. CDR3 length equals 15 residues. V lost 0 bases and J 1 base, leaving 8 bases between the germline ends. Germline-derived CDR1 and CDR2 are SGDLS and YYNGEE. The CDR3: CASSVERGSGNTIYF. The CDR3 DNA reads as TGTGCCAGCAGCGTAGAGCGGGGATCTGGAAACACCATATATTTT.

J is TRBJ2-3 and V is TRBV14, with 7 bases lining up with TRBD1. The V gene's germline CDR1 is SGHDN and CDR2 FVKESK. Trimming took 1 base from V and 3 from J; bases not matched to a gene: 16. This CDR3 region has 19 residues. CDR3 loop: CASSQGIRQGSFWTDTQYF. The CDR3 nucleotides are TGTGCCAGCAGCCAAGGAATCCGACAGGGTAGTTTTTGGACAGATACGCAGTATTTT. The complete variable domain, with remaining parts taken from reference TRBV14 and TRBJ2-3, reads EAGVTQFPSHSVIEKGQTVTLRCDPISGHDNLYWYRRVMGKEIKFLLHFVKESKQDESGMPNNRFLAERTGGTYSTLKVQPAELEDSGVYFCASSQGIRQGSFWTDTQYFGPGTRLTVL.

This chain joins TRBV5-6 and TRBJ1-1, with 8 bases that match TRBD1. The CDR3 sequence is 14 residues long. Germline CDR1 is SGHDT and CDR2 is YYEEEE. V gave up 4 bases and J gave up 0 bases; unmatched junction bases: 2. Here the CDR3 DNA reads TGTGCCAGCAGCCAGACAGGGGTGAACACTGAAGCTTTCTTT. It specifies CASSQTGVNTEAFF.

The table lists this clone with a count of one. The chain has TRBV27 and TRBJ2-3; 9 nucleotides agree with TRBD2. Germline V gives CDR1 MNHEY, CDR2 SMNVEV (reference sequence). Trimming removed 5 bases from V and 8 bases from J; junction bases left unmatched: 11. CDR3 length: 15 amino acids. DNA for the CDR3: TGTGCCAGCAGTAAGCCGGGACTAGCAGACGGTACGCAGTATTTT. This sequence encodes CASSKPGLADGTQYF.

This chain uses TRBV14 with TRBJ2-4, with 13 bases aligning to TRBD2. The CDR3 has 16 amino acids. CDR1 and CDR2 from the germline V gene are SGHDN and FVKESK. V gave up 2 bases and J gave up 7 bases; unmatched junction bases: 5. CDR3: CASSQRTSGRKNIQYF. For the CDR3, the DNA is TGTGCCAGCAGCCAAAGGACTAGCGGGAGAAAGAACATTCAGTACTTC.

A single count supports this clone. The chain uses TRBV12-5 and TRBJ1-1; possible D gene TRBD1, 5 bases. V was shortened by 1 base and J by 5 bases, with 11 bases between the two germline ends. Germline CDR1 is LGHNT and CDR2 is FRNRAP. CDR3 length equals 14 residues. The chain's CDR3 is CASGLGLGQTEAFF. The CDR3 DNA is TGTGCTAGTGGTTTGGGCCTAGGACAAACTGAAGCTTTCTTT.

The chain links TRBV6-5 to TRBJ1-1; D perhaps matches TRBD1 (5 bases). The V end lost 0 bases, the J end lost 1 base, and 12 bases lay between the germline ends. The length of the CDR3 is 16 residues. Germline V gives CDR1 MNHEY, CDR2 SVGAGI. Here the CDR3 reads CASSYSVQVPNTEAFF. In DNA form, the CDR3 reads TGTGCCAGCAGTTACTCGGTACAGGTACCGAACACTGAAGCTTTCTTT.

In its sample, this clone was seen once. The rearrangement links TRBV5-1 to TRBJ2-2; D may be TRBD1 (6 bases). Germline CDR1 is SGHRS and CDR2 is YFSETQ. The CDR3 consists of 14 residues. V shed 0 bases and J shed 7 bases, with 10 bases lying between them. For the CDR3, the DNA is TGCGCCAGCAGCTTGGAACAGGGTAACGGGGAGCTGTTTTTT. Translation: CASSLEQGNGELFF.